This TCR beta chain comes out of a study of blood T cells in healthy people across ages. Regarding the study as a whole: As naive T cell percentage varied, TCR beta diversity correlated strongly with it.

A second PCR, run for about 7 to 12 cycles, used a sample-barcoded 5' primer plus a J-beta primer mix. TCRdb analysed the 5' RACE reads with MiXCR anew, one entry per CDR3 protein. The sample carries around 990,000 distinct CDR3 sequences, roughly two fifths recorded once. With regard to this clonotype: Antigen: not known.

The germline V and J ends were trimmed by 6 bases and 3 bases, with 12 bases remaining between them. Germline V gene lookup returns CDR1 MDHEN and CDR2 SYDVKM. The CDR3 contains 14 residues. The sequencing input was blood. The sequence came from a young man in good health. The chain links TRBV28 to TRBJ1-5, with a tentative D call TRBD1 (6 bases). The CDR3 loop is CASSGDRFNQPQHF. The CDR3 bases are TGTGCCAGCAGCGGAGACAGGTTCAATCAGCCCCAGCATTTT.